This TCR beta chain comes out of a study of blood T cell repertoires in COVID-19. Study-level information: The United States, Italy and Spain supplied acute and convalescent COVID-19 samples. T cells, B-cell-depleted T cells, or PBMCs supplied cDNA or gDNA.

V dropped 1 base and J dropped 6 bases, with 9 bases sitting between them. Germline assignment: CDR1 SEHNR and CDR2 FQNEAQ (reference sequence). The CDR3 has 14 residues. In the study's own analysis: Reference gene primer amplification yielded estimated nucleated cell counts. Repertoires were generated with immunoSEQ multiplex PCR, while TCRdb's copy carries only in-frame clones and drops some. The DNA was the basis for D and trimming; V, J and clone size are from that table. The data hold around 76,000 clones, with around 83% observed a single time. The sequencing input was peripheral blood. The sequence came from a man of 80 years or more with acute or convalescent COVID-19. The chain combines TRBV7-9 with TRBJ1-4; no definite D call. The CDR3 here is CASSLGGFDEKLFF. In nucleotides, the CDR3 is TGTGCCAGCAGCTTAGGAGGGTTTGATGAAAAACTGTTTTTT. Filled out from reference TRBV7-9 and TRBJ1-4, the complete variable domain reads DTGVSQNPRHKITKRGQNVTFRCDPISEHNRLYWYRQTLGQGPEFLTYFQNEAQLEKSRLLSDRFSAERPKGSFSTLEIQRTEQGDSAMYLCASSLGGFDEKLFFGSGTQLSVL.